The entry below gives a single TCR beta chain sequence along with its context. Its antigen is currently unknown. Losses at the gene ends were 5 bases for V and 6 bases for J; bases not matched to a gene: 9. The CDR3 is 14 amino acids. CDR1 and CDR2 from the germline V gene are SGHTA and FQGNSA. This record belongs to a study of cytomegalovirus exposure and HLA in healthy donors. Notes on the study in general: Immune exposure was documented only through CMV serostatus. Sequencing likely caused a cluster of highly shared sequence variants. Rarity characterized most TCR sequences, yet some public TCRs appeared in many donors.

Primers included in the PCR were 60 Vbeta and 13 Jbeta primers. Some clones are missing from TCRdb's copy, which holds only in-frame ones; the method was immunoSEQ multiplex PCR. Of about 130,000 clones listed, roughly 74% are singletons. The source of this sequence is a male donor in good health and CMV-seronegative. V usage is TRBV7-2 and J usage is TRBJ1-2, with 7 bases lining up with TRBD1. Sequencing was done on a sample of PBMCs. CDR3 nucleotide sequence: TGTGCCAGCAGCCCGCACGGGCAGGGGGATGGCTACACCTTC. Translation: CASSPHGQGDGYTF.